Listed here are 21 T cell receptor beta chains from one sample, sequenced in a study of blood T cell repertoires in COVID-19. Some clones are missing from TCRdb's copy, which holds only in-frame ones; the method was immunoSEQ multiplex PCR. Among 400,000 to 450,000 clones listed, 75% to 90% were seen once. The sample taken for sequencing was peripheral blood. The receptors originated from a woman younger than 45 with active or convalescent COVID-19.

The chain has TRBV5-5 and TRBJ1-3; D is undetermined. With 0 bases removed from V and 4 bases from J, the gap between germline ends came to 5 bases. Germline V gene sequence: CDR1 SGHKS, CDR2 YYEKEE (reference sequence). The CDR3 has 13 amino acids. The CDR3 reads CASSLVQGNTIYF. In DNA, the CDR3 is TGTGCCAGCAGCTTGGTCCAGGGAAACACCATATATTTT.

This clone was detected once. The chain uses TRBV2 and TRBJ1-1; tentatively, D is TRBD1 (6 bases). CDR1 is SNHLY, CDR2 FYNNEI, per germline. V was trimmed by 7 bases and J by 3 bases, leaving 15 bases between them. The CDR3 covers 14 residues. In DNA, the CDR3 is TGTGCCAGCACGCTACGTTACAGGGACACTGAAGCTTTCTTT. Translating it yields CASTLRYRDTEAFF.

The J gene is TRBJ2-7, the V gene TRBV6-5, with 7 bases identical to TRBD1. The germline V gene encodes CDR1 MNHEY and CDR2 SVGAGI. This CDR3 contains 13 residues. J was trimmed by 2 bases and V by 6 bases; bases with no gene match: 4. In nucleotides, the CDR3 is TGTGCCAGCAGCCTAACAGGGGCCTACGAGCAGTACTTC. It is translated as CASSLTGAYEQYF.

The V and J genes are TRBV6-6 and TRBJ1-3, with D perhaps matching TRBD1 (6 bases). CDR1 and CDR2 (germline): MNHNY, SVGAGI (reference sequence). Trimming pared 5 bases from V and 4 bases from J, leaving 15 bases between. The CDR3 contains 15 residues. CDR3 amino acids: CASSGRDKGGNTIYF. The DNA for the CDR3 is TGTGCCAGCAGTGGCCGGGACAAGGGGGGAAACACCATATATTTT.

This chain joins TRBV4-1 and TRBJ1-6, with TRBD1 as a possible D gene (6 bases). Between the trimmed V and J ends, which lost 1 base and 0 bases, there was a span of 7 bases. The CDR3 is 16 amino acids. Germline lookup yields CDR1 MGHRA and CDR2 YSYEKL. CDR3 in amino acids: CASSQVQGSYNSPLHF. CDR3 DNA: TGCGCCAGCAGCCAAGTACAGGGCTCCTATAATTCACCCCTCCACTTT.

The DNA for the CDR3 is TGCGCCAGCAGCCAAGGGGGACTAGCCCCCAATGAGCAGTTCTTC. Protein: CASSQGGLAPNEQFF. The chain has TRBV4-1 and TRBJ2-1, with 9 bases fitting TRBD2. The CDR3 spans 15 residues. Germline V lookup: CDR1 MGHRA, CDR2 YSYEKL. The J segment lost 6 bases and the V segment lost 1 base, leaving 4 bases of the junction unmatched.

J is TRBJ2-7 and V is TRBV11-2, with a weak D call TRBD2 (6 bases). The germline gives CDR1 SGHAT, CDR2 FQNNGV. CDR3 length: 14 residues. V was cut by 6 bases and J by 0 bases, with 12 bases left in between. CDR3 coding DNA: TGTGCCAGCAGGCGACTAGATACCTCCTACGAGCAGTACTTC. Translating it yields CASRRLDTSYEQYF.

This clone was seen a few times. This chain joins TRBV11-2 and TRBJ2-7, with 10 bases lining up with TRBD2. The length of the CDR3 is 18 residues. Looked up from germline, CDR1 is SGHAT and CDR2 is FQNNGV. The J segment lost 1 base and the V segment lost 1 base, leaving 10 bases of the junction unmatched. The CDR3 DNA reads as TGTGCCAGCAGCTTAGGTCACTCGGGACTAGCGCGATCCTACGAGCAGTACTTC. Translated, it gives CASSLGHSGLARSYEQYF.

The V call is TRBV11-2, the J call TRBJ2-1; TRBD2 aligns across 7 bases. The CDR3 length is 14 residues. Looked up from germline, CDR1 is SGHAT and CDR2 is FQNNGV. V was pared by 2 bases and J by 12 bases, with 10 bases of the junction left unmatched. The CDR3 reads CASSLSRLAESQFF. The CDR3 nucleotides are TGTGCCAGCAGCTTATCGCGCCTAGCGGAGTCGCAGTTCTTC.

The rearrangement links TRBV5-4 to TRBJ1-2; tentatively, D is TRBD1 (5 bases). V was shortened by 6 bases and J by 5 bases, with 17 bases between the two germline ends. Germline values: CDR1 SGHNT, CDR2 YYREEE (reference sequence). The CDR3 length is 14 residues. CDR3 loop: CASTYEPPGYGYTF. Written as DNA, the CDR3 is TGTGCCAGCACCTACGAGCCCCCAGGGTATGGCTACACCTTC.

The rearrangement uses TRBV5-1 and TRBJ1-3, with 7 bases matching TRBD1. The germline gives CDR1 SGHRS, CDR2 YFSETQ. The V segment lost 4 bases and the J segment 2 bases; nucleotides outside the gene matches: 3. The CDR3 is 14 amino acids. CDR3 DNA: TGCGCCAGCAGCGCGACAGGGACTGGAAACACCATATATTTT. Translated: CASSATGTGNTIYF.

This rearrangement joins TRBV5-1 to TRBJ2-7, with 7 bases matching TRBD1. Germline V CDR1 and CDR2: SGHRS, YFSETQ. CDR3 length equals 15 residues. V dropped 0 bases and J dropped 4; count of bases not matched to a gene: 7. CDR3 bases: TGCGCCAGCAGCTTGGCTGGGACAGAATATTACGAGCAGTACTTC. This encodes CASSLAGTEYYEQYF.

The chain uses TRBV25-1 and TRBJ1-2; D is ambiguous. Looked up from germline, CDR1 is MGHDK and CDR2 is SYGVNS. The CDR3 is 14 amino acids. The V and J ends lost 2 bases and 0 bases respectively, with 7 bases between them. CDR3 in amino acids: CASSELQSNYGYTF. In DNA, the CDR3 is TGTGCCAGCAGTGAACTTCAGTCTAACTATGGCTACACCTTC.

CDR3 sequence: CASSQDSYEQYF. In DNA, the CDR3 is TGTGCCAGCAGTCAAGACAGCTACGAGCAGTACTTC. The gene calls are TRBV12-3 or TRBV12-4 and TRBJ2-7; perhaps TRBD1 as D (5 bases). The CDR3 contains 12 residues. The ends were cut back, 5 bases at V and 3 bases at J, with 8 bases in the middle.

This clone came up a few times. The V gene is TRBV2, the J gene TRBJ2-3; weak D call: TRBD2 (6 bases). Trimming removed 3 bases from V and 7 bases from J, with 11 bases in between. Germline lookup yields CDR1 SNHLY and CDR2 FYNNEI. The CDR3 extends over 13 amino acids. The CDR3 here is CASSDQTSYTQYF. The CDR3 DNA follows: TGTGCCAGCAGTGATCAGACTAGTTATACGCAGTATTTT.

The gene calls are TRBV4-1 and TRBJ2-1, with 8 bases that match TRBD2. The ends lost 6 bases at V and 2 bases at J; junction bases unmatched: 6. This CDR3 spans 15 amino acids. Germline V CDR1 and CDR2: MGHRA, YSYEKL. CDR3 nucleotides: TGCGCCAGCAGACCTAGCGGGCGTACCTACAATGAGCAGTTCTTC. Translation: CASRPSGRTYNEQFF.

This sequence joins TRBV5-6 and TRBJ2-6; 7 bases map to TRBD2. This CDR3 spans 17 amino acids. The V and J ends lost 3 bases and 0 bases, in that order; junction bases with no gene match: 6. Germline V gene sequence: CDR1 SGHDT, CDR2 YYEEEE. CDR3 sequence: CASSWQAGTSGANVLTF. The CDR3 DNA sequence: TGTGCCAGCAGCTGGCAAGCGGGAACCTCTGGGGCCAACGTCCTGACTTTC.

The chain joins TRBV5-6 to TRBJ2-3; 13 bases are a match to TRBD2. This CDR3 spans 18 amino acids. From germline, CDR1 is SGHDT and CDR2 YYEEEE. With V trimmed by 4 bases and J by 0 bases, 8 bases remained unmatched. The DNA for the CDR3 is TGTGCCAGCAGCCTGGTGACTAGCGGGGGGATCAGCACAGATACGCAGTATTTT. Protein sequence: CASSLVTSGGISTDTQYF.

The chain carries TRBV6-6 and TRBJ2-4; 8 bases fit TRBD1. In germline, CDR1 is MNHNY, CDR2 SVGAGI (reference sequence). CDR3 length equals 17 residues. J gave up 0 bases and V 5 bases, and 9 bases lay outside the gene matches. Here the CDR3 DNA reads TGTGCCAGCAGTCAGGGACAGGCCATACTAGCCAAAAACATTCAGTACTTC. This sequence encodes CASSQGQAILAKNIQYF.

DNA for the CDR3: TGTGCCAGTAGTATCAACCCACAGAGCTCCTACGAGCAGTACTTC. Translation gives CASSINPQSSYEQYF. V and J are TRBV19 and TRBJ2-7; D uncertain. Germline CDR1 reads LNHDA; CDR2 reads SQIVND (reference sequence). Trimming took off 3 bases at V and 0 bases at J, with 12 bases between the two ends. This CDR3 is 15 amino acids long.

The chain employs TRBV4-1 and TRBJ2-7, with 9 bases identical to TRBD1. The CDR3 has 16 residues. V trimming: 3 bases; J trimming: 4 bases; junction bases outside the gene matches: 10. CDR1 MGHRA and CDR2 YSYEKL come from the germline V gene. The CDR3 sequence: CASSHAGQGTRYEQYF. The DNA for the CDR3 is TGCGCCAGCAGCCACGCAGGACAGGGGACCAGATACGAGCAGTACTTC.